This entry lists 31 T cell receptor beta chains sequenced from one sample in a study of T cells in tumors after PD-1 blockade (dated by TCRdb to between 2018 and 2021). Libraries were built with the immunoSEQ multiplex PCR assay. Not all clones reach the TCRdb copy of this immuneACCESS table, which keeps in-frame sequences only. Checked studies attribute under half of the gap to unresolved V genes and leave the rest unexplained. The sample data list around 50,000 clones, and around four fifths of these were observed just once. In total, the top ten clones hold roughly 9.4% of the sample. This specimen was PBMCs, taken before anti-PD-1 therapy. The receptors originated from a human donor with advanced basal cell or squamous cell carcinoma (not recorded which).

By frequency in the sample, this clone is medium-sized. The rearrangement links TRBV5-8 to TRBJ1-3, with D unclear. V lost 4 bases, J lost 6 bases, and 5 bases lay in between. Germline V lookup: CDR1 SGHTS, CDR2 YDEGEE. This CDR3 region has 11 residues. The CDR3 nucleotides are TGTGCCAGCAGCCGTTTAAACACCATATATTTT. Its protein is CASSRLNTIYF.

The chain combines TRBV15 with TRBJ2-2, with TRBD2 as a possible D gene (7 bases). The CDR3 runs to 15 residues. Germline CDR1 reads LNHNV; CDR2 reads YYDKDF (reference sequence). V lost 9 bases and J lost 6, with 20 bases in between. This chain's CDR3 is CATGGGVGRPGELFF. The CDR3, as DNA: TGTGCCACAGGCGGGGGCGTGGGACGACCCGGGGAGCTGTTTTTT.

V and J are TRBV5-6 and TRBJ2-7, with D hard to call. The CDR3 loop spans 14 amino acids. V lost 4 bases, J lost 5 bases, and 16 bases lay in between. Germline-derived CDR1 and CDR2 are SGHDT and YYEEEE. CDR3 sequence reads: CASSVALAEDEQYF. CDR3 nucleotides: TGTGCCAGCAGCGTCGCCCTGGCAGAGGACGAGCAGTACTTC.

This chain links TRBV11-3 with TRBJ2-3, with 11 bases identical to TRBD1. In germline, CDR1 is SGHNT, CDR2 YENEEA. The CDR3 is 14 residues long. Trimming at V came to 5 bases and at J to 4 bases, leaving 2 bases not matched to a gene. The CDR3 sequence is CASSAGQGADTQYF. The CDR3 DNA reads TGTGCCAGCAGCGCGGGACAGGGGGCAGATACGCAGTATTTT.

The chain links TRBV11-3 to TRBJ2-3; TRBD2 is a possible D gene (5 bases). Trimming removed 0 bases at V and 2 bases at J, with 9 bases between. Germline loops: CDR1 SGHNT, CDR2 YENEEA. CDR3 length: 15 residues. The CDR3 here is CASSLDGGSTDTQYF. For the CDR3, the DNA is TGTGCCAGCAGCTTAGATGGAGGCTCCACAGATACGCAGTATTTT.

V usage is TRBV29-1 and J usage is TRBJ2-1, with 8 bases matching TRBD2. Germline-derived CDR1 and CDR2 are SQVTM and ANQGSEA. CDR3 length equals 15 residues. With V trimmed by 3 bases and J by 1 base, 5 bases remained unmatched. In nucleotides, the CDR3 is TGCAGCGTTGATAGCGGGGTAAAATCCTACAATGAGCAGTTCTTC. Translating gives CSVDSGVKSYNEQFF.

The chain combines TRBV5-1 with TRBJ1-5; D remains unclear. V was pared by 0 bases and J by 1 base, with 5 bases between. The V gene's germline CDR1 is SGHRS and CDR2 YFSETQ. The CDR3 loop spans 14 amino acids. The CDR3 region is CASSLAPSNQPQHF. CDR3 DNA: TGCGCCAGCAGCTTGGCCCCCAGCAATCAGCCCCAGCATTTT.

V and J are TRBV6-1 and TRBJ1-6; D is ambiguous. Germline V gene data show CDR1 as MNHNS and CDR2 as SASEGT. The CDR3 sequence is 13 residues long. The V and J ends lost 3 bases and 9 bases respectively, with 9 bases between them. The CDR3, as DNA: TGTGCCAGCAGTGATGGTCAGTCTTCACCCCTCCACTTT. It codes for CASSDGQSSPLHF.

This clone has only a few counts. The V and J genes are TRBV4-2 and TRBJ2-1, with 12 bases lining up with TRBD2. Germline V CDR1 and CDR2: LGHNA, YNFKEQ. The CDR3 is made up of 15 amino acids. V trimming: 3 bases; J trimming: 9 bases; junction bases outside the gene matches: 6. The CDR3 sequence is CASSQLAGGRVEQFF. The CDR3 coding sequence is TGTGCCAGCAGCCAGCTAGCGGGGGGGCGGGTTGAGCAGTTCTTC.

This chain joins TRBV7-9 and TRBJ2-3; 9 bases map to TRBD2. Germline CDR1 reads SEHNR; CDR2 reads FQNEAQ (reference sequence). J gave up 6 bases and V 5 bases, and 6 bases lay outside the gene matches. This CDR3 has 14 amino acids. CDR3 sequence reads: CASSRLAGSDTQYF. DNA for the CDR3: TGTGCCAGCAGCCGCCTAGCGGGGTCGGATACGCAGTATTTT.

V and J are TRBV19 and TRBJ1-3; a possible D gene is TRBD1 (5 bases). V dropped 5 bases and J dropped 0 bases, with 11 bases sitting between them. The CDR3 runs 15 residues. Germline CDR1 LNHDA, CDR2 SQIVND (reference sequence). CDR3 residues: CASSRPGGSGNTIYF. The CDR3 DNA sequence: TGTGCCAGTAGTCGCCCCGGGGGCTCTGGAAACACCATATATTTT.

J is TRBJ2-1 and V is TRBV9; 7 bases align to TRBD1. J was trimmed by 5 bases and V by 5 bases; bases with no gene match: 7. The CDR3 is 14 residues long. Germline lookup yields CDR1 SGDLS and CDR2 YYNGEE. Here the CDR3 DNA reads TGTGCCAGCAGTCCCAGACAGGGCCACAATGAGCAGTTCTTC. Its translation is CASSPRQGHNEQFF.

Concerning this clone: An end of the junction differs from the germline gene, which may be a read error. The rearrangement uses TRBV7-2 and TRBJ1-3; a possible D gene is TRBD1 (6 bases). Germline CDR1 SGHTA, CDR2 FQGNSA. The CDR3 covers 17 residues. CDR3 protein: CASSLAIGGDSRNTIYF. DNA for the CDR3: TGTGCCAGCAGCTTAGCGATAGGGGGGGACTCTCGAAACACCATATATTTT.

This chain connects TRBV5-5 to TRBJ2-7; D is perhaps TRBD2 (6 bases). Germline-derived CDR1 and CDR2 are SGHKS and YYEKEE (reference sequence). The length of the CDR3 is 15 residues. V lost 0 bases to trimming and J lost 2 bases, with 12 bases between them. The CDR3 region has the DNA TGTGCCAGCAGCTTGGGACTAGACTCAACCTACGAGCAGTACTTC. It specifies CASSLGLDSTYEQYF.

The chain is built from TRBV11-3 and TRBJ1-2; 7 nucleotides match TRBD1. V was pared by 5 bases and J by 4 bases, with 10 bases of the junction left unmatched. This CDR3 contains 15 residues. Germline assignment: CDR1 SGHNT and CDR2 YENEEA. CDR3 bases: TGTGCCAGCAGCCAAAACGACAGGGCCGCCTATGGCTACACCTTC. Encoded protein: CASSQNDRAAYGYTF.

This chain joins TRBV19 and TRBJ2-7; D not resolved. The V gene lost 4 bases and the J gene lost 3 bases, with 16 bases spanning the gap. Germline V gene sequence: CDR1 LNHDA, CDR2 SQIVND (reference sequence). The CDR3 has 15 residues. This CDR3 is CASSNSGLSNYEQYF. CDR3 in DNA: TGTGCCAGTAGTAACTCGGGCCTCTCCAACTACGAGCAGTACTTC.

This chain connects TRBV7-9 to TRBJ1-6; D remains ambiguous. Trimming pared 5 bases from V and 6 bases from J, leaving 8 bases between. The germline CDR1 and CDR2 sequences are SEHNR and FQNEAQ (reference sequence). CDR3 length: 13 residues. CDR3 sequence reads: CASSQYFNSPLHF. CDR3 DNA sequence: TGTGCCAGCAGCCAATATTTTAATTCACCCCTCCACTTT.

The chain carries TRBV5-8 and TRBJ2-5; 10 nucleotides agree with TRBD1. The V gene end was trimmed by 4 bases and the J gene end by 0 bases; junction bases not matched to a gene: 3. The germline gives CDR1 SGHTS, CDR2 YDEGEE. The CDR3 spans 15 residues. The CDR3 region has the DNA TGTGCCAGCAGCAGGGGACAGGGGTACCAAGAGACCCAGTACTTC. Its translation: CASSRGQGYQETQYF.

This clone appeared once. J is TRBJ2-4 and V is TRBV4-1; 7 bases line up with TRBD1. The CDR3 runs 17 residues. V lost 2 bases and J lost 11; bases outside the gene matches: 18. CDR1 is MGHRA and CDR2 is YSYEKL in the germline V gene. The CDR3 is CASSQRTTGAEAGLQYF. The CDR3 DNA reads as TGCGCCAGCAGCCAAAGAACAACAGGGGCCGAGGCTGGTCTTCAGTACTTC.

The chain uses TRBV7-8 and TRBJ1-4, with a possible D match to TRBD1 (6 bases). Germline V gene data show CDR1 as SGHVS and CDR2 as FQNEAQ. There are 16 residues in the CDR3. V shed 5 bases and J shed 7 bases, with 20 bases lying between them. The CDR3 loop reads CASSRDPGTKGEKLFF. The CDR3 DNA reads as TGTGCCAGCAGCAGGGACCCCGGGACAAAGGGTGAAAAACTGTTTTTT.

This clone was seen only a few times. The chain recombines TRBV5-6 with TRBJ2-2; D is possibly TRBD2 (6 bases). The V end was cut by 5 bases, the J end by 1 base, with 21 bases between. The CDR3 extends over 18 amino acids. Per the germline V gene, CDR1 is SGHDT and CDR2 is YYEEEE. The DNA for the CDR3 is TGTGCCAGCAGAATGAATGGTGTAGGCGGGAAGAACACCGGGGAGCTGTTTTTT. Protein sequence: CASRMNGVGGKNTGELFF. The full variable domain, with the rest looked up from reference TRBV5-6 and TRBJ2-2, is DAGVTQSPTHLIKTRGQQVTLRCSPKSGHDTVSWYQQALGQGPQFIFQYYEEEERQRGNFPDRFSGHQFPNYSSELNVNALLLGDSALYLCASRMNGVGGKNTGELFFGEGSRLTVL.

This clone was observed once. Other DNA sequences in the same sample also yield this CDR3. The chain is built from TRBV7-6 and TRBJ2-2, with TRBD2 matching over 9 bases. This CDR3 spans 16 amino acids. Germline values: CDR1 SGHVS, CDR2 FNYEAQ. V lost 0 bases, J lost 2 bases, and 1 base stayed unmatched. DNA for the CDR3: TGTGCCAGCAGCTTAGCTAGCGGGAGCAACACCGGGGAGCTGTTTTTT. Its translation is CASSLASGSNTGELFF.

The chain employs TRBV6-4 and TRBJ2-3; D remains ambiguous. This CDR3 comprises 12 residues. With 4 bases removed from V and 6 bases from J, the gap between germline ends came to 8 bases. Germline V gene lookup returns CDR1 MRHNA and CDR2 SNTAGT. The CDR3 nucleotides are TGTGCCAGCAGTGTCGGAAGCGATACGCAGTATTTT. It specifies CASSVGSDTQYF.

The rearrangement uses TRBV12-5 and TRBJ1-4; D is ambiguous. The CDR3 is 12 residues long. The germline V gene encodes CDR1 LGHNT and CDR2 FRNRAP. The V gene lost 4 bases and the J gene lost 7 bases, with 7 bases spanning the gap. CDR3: CASGSSLEKLFF. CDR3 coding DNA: TGTGCTAGTGGTTCATCTCTTGAAAAACTGTTTTTT. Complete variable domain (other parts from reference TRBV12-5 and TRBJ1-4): DARVTQTPRHKVTEMGQEVTMRCQPILGHNTVFWYRQTMMQGLELLAYFRNRAPLDDSGMPKDRFSAEMPDATLATLKIQPSEPRDSAVYFCASGSSLEKLFFGSGTQLSVL.

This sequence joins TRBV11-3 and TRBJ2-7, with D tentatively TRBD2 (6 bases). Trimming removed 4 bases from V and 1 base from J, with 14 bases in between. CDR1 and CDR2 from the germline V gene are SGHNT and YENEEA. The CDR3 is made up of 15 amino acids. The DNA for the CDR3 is TGTGCCAGCAGCTCCCCGGGGGTCTGGTCCTACGAGCAGTACTTC. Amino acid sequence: CASSSPGVWSYEQYF. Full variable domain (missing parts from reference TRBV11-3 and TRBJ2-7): EAGVVQSPRYKIIEKKQPVAFWCNPISGHNTLYWYLQNLGQGPELLIRYENEEAVDDSQLPKDRFSAERLKGVDSTLKIQPAELGDSAVYLCASSSPGVWSYEQYFGPGTRLTVT.

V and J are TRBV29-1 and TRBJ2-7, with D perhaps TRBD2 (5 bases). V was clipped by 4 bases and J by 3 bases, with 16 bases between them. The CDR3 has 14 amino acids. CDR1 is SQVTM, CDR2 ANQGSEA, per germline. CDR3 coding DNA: TGCAGCGTTGTTGGCGGGCAGGTGAACTACGAGCAGTACTTC. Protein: CSVVGGQVNYEQYF.

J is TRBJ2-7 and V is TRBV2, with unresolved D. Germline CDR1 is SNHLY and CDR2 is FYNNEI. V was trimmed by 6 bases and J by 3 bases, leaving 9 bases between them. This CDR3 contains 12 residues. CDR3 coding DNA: TGTGCCAGCAGGGGTGGGAACTACGAGCAGTACTTC. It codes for CASRGGNYEQYF.

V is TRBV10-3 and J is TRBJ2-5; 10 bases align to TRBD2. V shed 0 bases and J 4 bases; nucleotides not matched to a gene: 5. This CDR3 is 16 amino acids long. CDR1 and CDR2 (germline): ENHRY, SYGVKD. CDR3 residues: CAISESALAGLETQYF. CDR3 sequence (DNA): TGTGCCATCAGTGAGTCAGCACTAGCGGGACTAGAGACCCAGTACTTC.

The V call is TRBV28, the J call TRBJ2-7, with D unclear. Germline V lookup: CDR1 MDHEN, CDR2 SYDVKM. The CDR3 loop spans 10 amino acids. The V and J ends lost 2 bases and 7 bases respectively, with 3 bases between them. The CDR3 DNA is TGTGCCAGCAGTTTAAATGAGCAGTACTTC. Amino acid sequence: CASSLNEQYF. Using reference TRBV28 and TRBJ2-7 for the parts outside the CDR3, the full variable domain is DVKVTQSSRYLVKRTGEKVFLECVQDMDHENMFWYRQDPGLGLRLIYFSYDVKMKEKGDIPEGYSVSREKKERFSLILESASTNQTSMYLCASSLNEQYFGPGTRLTVT.

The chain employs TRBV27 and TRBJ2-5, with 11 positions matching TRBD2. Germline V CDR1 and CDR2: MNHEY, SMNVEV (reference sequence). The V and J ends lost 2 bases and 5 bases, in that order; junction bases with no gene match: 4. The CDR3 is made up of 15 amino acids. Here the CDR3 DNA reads TGTGCCAGCAGTTTAGTATCTAGCGGGAGGGAGACCCAGTACTTC. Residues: CASSLVSSGRETQYF.

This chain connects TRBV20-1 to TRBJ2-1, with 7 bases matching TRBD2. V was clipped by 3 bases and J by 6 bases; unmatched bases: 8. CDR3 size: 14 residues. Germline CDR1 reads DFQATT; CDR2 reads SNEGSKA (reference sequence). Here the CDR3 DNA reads TGCAGTGCTAGTGGGGCGGGAGTGGTCAATGAGCAGTTCTTC. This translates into CSASGAGVVNEQFF.